This passage covers 18 T cell receptor beta chains from one sample sequenced in a study of cytomegalovirus exposure and HLA in healthy donors. The PCR contained 60 Vbeta and 13 Jbeta primers. TCRdb's table, derived via immunoSEQ multiplex PCR, lists solely in-frame clones and lacks some. The repertoire holds about 110,000 clones, with roughly three quarters as singletons. The specimen sequenced was PBMCs. Every receptor here comes from a man aged 30-40 years in good health and CMV-seropositive.

DNA of the CDR3: TGTGCCAGCAGCTTAGAAGCGGGGAGCTCCTACAATGAGCAGTTCTTC. Protein: CASSLEAGSSYNEQFF. V is TRBV7-9 and J is TRBJ2-1, with 7 bases lining up with TRBD2. CDR1 is SEHNR, CDR2 FQNEAQ, per germline (reference sequence). This CDR3 comprises 16 residues. V dropped 1 base and J dropped 0; count of bases not matched to a gene: 3.

The rearrangement joins TRBV25-1 to TRBJ2-5; TRBD1 matches at 8 bases. The J call could be wrong; TRBJ2-7 is a better fit for the DNA end. The V gene's germline CDR1 is MGHDK and CDR2 SYGVNS. This CDR3 comprises 17 residues. CDR3: CASSETKQGVLAYEQYF. The DNA of the CDR3 is TGTGCCAGCAGTGAAACTAAACAGGGGGTTTTAGCCTACGAGCAGTACTTC.

The chain recombines TRBV11-3 with TRBJ1-4, with D tentatively TRBD1 (6 bases). The CDR3 is 15 residues long. Germline CDR1 SGHNT, CDR2 YENEEA. V was clipped by 3 bases and J by 3 bases, with 11 bases between them. The CDR3 region is CASSLVDRPNEKLFF. The CDR3 coding sequence is TGTGCCAGCAGCTTGGTTGACAGGCCTAATGAAAAACTGTTTTTT.

The V call is TRBV11-2, the J call TRBJ1-2; no reliable D call. V gave up 1 base and J gave up 5 bases, with 17 bases separating them. Looked up from germline, CDR1 is SGHAT and CDR2 is FQNNGV. The CDR3 has 16 amino acids. Here the CDR3 DNA reads TGTGCCAGCAGCTTAGGCAGGCGGGGTGAAGGGTATGGCTACACCTTC. This gives the protein CASSLGRRGEGYGYTF.

The rearrangement uses TRBV5-6 and TRBJ1-2, with TRBD1 matching 10 bases. V dropped 4 bases and J dropped 2; count of bases not matched to a gene: 2. Germline values: CDR1 SGHDT, CDR2 YYEEEE. This CDR3 is built from 14 residues. CDR3 sequence: CASSPGQGNYGYTF. The CDR3 DNA reads as TGTGCCAGCAGCCCGGGACAGGGGAACTATGGCTACACCTTC.

This clone was observed once. V gene TRBV7-2 combines with J gene TRBJ2-2, with 14 positions matching TRBD2. Germline V gives CDR1 SGHTA, CDR2 FQGNSA. V lost 4 bases, J lost 5 bases, and 6 bases stayed unmatched. CDR3 length: 17 residues. Written as DNA, the CDR3 is TGTGCCAGCAGCTCCAGGACTAGCGGGGGGATGACCGGGGAGCTGTTTTTT. Translating gives CASSSRTSGGMTGELFF.

V usage is TRBV19 and J usage is TRBJ1-6; possibly TRBD1 for D (5 bases). Per germline, CDR1 LNHDA and CDR2 SQIVND (reference sequence). The CDR3 totals 13 residues. V was pared by 7 bases and J by 9 bases, with 13 bases between. The CDR3 region is CASTEDGGSPLHF. The DNA for the CDR3 is TGTGCCAGTACCGAGGACGGGGGTTCACCCCTCCACTTT.

DNA of the CDR3: TGTGCCAGTACGGGGAACACTGAAGCTTTCTTT. Encoded protein: CASTGNTEAFF. The V call is TRBV2, the J call TRBJ1-1; D not resolved. Germline CDR1 is SNHLY and CDR2 is FYNNEI. This CDR3 region has 11 residues. Trimming cost V 9 bases and J 1 base, with 6 bases left between them.

This clone was recorded a few times. The rearrangement joins TRBV5-8 to TRBJ2-2, with D tentatively TRBD1 (6 bases). Germline V lookup: CDR1 SGHTS, CDR2 YDEGEE. V was shortened by 3 bases and J by 1 base, with 16 bases between the two germline ends. This CDR3 region has 17 residues. The CDR3 DNA is TGTGCCAGCAGCTCTACCTCCGGGACAAAGAACACCGGGGAGCTGTTTTTT. Amino acid sequence: CASSSTSGTKNTGELFF.

The sample holds a few counts of this clone. V usage is TRBV6-4 and J usage is TRBJ2-1; 10 bases line up with TRBD2. The junction had 13 bases not matched to a gene; V was cut back by 5 bases and J by 9 bases. The length of the CDR3 is 16 residues. Germline lookup yields CDR1 MRHNA and CDR2 SNTAGT. The CDR3 region has the DNA TGTGCCAGCAGTTCCAAACTAGCGGGGACTATGGGTGAGCAGTTCTTC. It translates to CASSSKLAGTMGEQFF.

The chain employs TRBV7-9 and TRBJ1-1; D call uncertain. Germline CDR1 is SEHNR and CDR2 is FQNEAQ (reference sequence). This CDR3 has 14 residues. The V and J ends lost 1 base and 1 base respectively, with 7 bases between them. CDR3 nucleotides: TGTGCCAGCAGCTTAGGTAATTCGAACACTGAAGCTTTCTTT. This gives the protein CASSLGNSNTEAFF.

The chain joins TRBV28 to TRBJ1-1; possible D gene TRBD1, 6 bases. CDR1 and CDR2 from the germline V gene are MDHEN and SYDVKM. The CDR3 sequence is 14 residues long. Trimming pared 6 bases from V and 5 bases from J, leaving 16 bases between. The CDR3 spells CASRVQGPGTEAFF. CDR3 DNA: TGTGCCAGCAGGGTACAGGGCCCGGGGACTGAAGCTTTCTTT.

The rearrangement uses TRBV30 and TRBJ2-2; 8 nucleotides line up with TRBD2. CDR3 length: 15 residues. Germline CDR1 and CDR2: GTSNPN and SVGIG (reference sequence). V trimming: 7 bases; J trimming: 4 bases; junction bases outside the gene matches: 11. The CDR3 bases are TGTGCCTCCCTACCTAAGGCGGGGGGCACCGGGGAGCTGTTTTTT. Translating it yields CASLPKAGGTGELFF.

V and J are TRBV5-5 and TRBJ1-6, with TRBD1 as a possible D gene (5 bases). Germline V gene data show CDR1 as SGHKS and CDR2 as YYEKEE (reference sequence). CDR3 size: 15 residues. Trimming left V 4 bases short and J 8 bases short, with 16 bases between. The CDR3 reads CASSPMGGRDSPLHF. DNA of the CDR3: TGTGCCAGCAGCCCGATGGGGGGGAGGGATTCACCCCTCCACTTT.

This clone came up a few times. The V call is TRBV4-2, the J call TRBJ2-1; 7 positions agree with TRBD2. Germline CDR1 is LGHNA and CDR2 is YNFKEQ. CDR3 length: 17 residues. With 4 bases clipped from V and 0 bases from J, the junction kept 9 bases outside the gene matches. The CDR3 coding sequence is TGTGCCAGCAGCCGTAATAGCGGGCTCGGCTCCTACAATGAGCAGTTCTTC. Protein: CASSRNSGLGSYNEQFF.

The chain uses TRBV11-2 and TRBJ2-6; D not resolved. The V end was cut by 7 bases, the J end by 0 bases, with 4 bases between. CDR3 length: 13 residues. Germline assignment: CDR1 SGHAT and CDR2 FQNNGV. The CDR3 reads CASTLSGANVLTF. The CDR3 DNA is TGTGCCAGCACCCTCTCTGGGGCCAACGTCCTGACTTTC.

This rearrangement joins TRBV30 to TRBJ2-7; D might be TRBD1 (7 bases). CDR1 is GTSNPN, CDR2 SVGIG, per germline (reference sequence). The CDR3 spans 15 residues. Trimming took 6 bases from V and 4 from J, leaving 22 bases between them. CDR3 bases: TGTGCCTGCAACGCGGCGGAGGGGGCTTTGTACGAGCAGTACTTC. Amino acid sequence: CACNAAEGALYEQYF.

The rearrangement joins TRBV13 to TRBJ2-3; the D gene is possibly TRBD1 (5 bases). The CDR3 covers 14 residues. In germline, CDR1 is PRHDT, CDR2 FYEKMQ (reference sequence). V was cut by 5 bases and J by 3 bases, with 12 bases left in between. The CDR3 region has the DNA TGTGCCAGCAGCCCCGACAGCCGGACAGATACGCAGTATTTT. Translating gives CASSPDSRTDTQYF.